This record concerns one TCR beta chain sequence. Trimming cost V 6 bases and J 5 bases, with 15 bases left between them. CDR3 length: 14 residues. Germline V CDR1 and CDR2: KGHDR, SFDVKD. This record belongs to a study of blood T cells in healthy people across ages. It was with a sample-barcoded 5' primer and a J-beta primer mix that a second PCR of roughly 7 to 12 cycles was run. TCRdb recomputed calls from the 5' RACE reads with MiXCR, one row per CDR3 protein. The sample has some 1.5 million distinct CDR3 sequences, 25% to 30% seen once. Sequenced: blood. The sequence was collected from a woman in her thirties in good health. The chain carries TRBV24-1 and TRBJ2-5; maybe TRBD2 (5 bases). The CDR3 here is CATSPLGVRETQYF. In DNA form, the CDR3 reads TGTGCCACCAGTCCTCTCGGGGTTCGGGAGACCCAGTACTTC.